The sample holds one count of the clone carrying this T cell receptor beta chain. Its cognate antigen is unknown. The input for sorted-subset replicate PCRs was about 200 ng DNA, some 28,000 T cell genomes. Assay: immunoSEQ multiplex PCR; the TCRdb copy retains only in-frame clones and omits some. The data hold 1.5 million to 2.5 million clones, with approximately 95% observed a single time. Cells designated naive CD8 were CD45RO-negative and were positively selected for CCR7, with terminally differentiated effector memory CD45RA+ cells excluded. The data derive from a study of shared clonotypes between healthy human individuals. Study-wide results and limits: Compared with memory subsets, naive subsets generally had larger estimated richness.

With 0 bases removed from V and 9 bases from J, the gap between germline ends came to 9 bases. CDR1 is LNHDA and CDR2 is SQIVND in the germline V gene (reference sequence). The CDR3 spans 13 residues. Sequenced material: naive CD8+ T cells sorted from blood. The chain recombines TRBV19 with TRBJ2-1; tentatively, D is TRBD2 (5 bases). This TCR was recovered from a man aged 18-30 years in good health. The CDR3 nucleotides are TGTGCCAGTAGTATAGATGCGGAGGCTGAGCAGTTCTTC. Translation: CASSIDAEAEQFF. Full variable domain (missing parts from reference TRBV19 and TRBJ2-1): DGGITQSPKYLFRKEGQNVTLSCEQNLNHDAMYWYRQDPGQGLRLIYYSQIVNDFQKGDIAEGYSVSREKKESFPLTVTSAQKNPTAFYLCASSIDAEAEQFFGPGTRLTVL.